The source of this TCR beta chain is a study of sequential checkpoint blockade in melanoma. Study as a whole: First-line arms were nivolumab then ipilimumab, or the reverse, randomized 1:1. Each arm's sequence ended with maintenance nivolumab.

Profiling relied on immunoSEQ multiplex PCR, and the TCRdb table lists in-frame clones only, not all of them. The sample yields 15,000 to 20,000 clones, 85% to 95% seen once. The treatment denotes: randomized to nivolumab then ipilimumab (arm A) or the reverse (arm B). DNA-damaging chemotherapy had not been given to any patient beforehand. PBMC sorting kept live CD3+CD8+ cells without CD19 or CD56. Germline CDR1 is SEHNR and CDR2 is FQNEAQ (reference sequence). The length of the CDR3 is 16 residues. V gave up 4 bases and J gave up 2 bases, with 18 bases separating them. This clone was seen only once. Sequenced here: CD8+ T cells sorted from blood (inferred from file names), sampled from a patient given nivolumab and ipilimumab in sequence. This clonotype was sampled from a human donor with melanoma. This chain connects TRBV7-9 to TRBJ2-7; the D gene is possibly TRBD2 (5 bases). CDR3 sequence (DNA): TGTGCCAGCAGCTCACGGACCGGCCGGGAAGCCTACGAGCAGTACTTC. This translates into CASSSRTGREAYEQYF.